A single T cell receptor beta chain is shown here with its context. Measured with immunoSEQ multiplex PCR; TCRdb has only the in-frame clones, and not every one. The sample has 90,000 to 120,000 clones, more than 85% seen once. The data are from a study of identifying expanded T cells in peripheral blood. Trimming removed 2 bases at V and 4 bases at J, with 9 bases between. The CDR3 loop spans 14 amino acids. CDR1 is LNHDA, CDR2 SQIVND, per germline (reference sequence). The chain links TRBV19 to TRBJ2-1; D perhaps matches TRBD2 (5 bases). Input material: blood. The clonotype comes from a person aged 18 to 70 in good health. This CDR3 is CASSISRTYNEQFF. CDR3 nucleotides: TGTGCCAGTAGTATATCACGGACTTACAATGAGCAGTTCTTC.